Presented here are 14 T cell receptor beta chains from one specimen sequenced in a study of spatial heterogeneity in lung cancer. The time point denotes: sample taken at primary tumor resection. The authors sequenced whole RNA from tumor, nontumor lung or frozen PBMC without sorting. Each CDR3 protein gets one entry after TCRdb re-called the 5' RACE reads with MiXCR. The table records 25,000 or so distinct CDR3 sequences, about 3.3% of them present only once. Sequenced material: PBMCs, taken at surgery. The source of these receptors is a female donor with early-stage non-small cell lung cancer.

Turning to this clonotype: This clone may be a read error of a much larger clone one base away. The missing conserved phenylalanine or tryptophan at the end of this CDR3 makes a read error likely. The rearrangement uses TRBV20-1 and TRBJ2-7, with 9 bases lining up with TRBD1. CDR3 length equals 14 residues. Trimming removed 6 bases from V and 2 bases from J; junction bases left unmatched: 8. Germline CDR1 DFQATT, CDR2 SNEGSKA (reference sequence). The CDR3 reads CSAQSWDRAYEQYL. CDR3 sequence (DNA): TGCAGTGCCCAGTCCTGGGACAGGGCCTACGAGCAGTACTTA.

In this sample, this clonotype turned up a few times. This CDR3 reads CASAGDHNEQFF. The CDR3 region has the DNA TGTGCCAGCGCGGGGGATCACAATGAGCAGTTCTTC. The rearrangement uses TRBV27 and TRBJ2-1; 7 bases map to TRBD2. V shed 8 bases and J 5 bases; nucleotides not matched to a gene: 3. The CDR3 is 12 amino acids. Germline CDR1 MNHEY, CDR2 SMNVEV (reference sequence).

This clonotype was seen many times. The chain has TRBV5-1 and TRBJ2-1, with 7 nucleotides matching TRBD1. V dropped 0 bases and J dropped 8; count of bases not matched to a gene: 8. CDR1 and CDR2 (germline): SGHRS, YFSETQ. CDR3 length: 15 amino acids. CDR3 nucleotides: TGCGCCAGCAGCTTGGGGGGACAGTTTATCCATGAGCAGTTCTTC. It is translated as CASSLGGQFIHEQFF. Filled out from reference TRBV5-1 and TRBJ2-1, the complete variable domain reads KAGVTQTPRYLIKTRGQQVTLSCSPISGHRSVSWYQQTPGQGLQFLFEYFSETQRNKGNFPGRFSGRQFSNSRSEMNVSTLELGDSALYLCASSLGGQFIHEQFFGPGTRLTVL.

This clonotype occurred many times. J is TRBJ2-1 and V is TRBV6-5; 10 bases are shared with TRBD1. J was trimmed by 2 bases and V by 7 bases; bases with no gene match: 5. The CDR3 totals 15 residues. Germline V gives CDR1 MNHEY, CDR2 SVGAGI. This chain's CDR3 is CASKRDRGTYNEQFF. CDR3 bases: TGTGCCAGCAAACGGGACAGGGGAACCTACAATGAGCAGTTCTTC.

This clonotype was picked up many times. The chain joins TRBV2 to TRBJ2-7; 8 bases agree with TRBD1. Unmatched junction bases numbered 7, after V lost 6 bases and J lost 0 bases. Germline values: CDR1 SNHLY, CDR2 FYNNEI. The CDR3 covers 15 residues. CDR3 DNA sequence: TGTGCCAGCAGAGTATGGACAGGGTCCTCCTACGAGCAGTACTTC. Protein sequence: CASRVWTGSSYEQYF.

The J gene is TRBJ2-1, the V gene TRBV5-1; the D is unclear. In germline, CDR1 is SGHRS, CDR2 YFSETQ. Trimming removed 2 bases at V and 0 bases at J, with 12 bases between. The CDR3 sequence is 16 residues long. The CDR3 DNA follows: TGCGCCAGCAGCTTTCGTCAACGAAGCTCCTACAATGAGCAGTTCTTC. It codes for CASSFRQRSSYNEQFF.

The chain has TRBV7-3 and TRBJ2-5, with D perhaps being TRBD1 or TRBD2 (5 bases each). Germline CDR1 reads SGHTA; CDR2 reads FQGTGA. V was trimmed by 3 bases and J by 2 bases, leaving 13 bases between them. CDR3 length: 15 amino acids. CDR3 nucleotides: TGTGCCAGCAGCTTGGGGACCAACTCACAAGAGACCCAGTACTTC. Its protein is CASSLGTNSQETQYF.

This clonotype has ten or more counts. The chain joins TRBV2 to TRBJ2-4, with 8 bases that match TRBD1. The CDR3 extends over 15 amino acids. V was clipped by 4 bases and J by 0 bases; unmatched bases: 2. Germline V CDR1 and CDR2: SNHLY, FYNNEI. The CDR3 DNA is TGTGCCAGCAGTGCGGACAGGGTAGCCAAAAACATTCAGTACTTC. This encodes CASSADRVAKNIQYF. Drawing the rest from reference TRBV2 and TRBJ2-4, the complete variable domain is EPEVTQTPSHQVTQMGQEVILRCVPISNHLYFYWYRQILGQKVEFLVSFYNNEISEKSEIFDDQFSVERPDGSNFTLKIRSTKLEDSAMYFCASSADRVAKNIQYFGAGTRLSVL.

This clonotype showed up just a few times. The CDR3 spells CAISFNRDPSNEKLFF. CDR3 sequence (DNA): TGTGCCATCAGTTTCAACCGGGACCCCAGTAATGAAAAACTGTTTTTT. The chain is built from TRBV10-3 and TRBJ1-4, with a possible D match to TRBD1 (5 bases). CDR1 ENHRY and CDR2 SYGVKD come from the germline V gene. Between the trimmed V and J ends, which lost 5 bases and 4 bases, there was a span of 17 bases. The CDR3 has 16 residues.

The sample holds many counts of this clonotype. The genes are TRBV7-9 and TRBJ1-2; D not certain. This CDR3 is 14 amino acids long. CDR1 and CDR2 from the germline V gene are SEHNR and FQNEAQ (reference sequence). Trimming left V 1 base short and J 0 bases short, with 6 bases between. In nucleotides, the CDR3 is TGTGCCAGCAGCTTAGTTCAGGCTAACTATGGCTACACCTTC. This sequence encodes CASSLVQANYGYTF.

This clonotype occurred many times. The chain has TRBV5-1 and TRBJ2-7, with 9 bases fitting TRBD1. CDR1 SGHRS and CDR2 YFSETQ come from the germline V gene. The V and J ends lost 4 bases and 0 bases, in that order; junction bases with no gene match: 5. The CDR3 contains 15 residues. The CDR3 reads CASSIQGANSYEQYF. CDR3 nucleotide sequence: TGCGCCAGCAGCATACAGGGGGCAAACTCCTACGAGCAGTACTTC.

This clonotype was observed at least ten times. The chain recombines TRBV10-3 with TRBJ2-1; 8 bases match TRBD2. Germline lookup yields CDR1 ENHRY and CDR2 SYGVKD. V lost 6 bases and J lost 15; bases outside the gene matches: 10. The CDR3 spans 12 residues. CDR3 DNA: TGTGCCATCAGGATACTAGCGGCCGGGGGGTTCTTC. Amino acids: CAIRILAAGGFF.

In this sample, this clonotype turned up many times. The chain couples TRBV5-1 to TRBJ1-2; tentative D call: TRBD1 (5 bases). The germline CDR1 and CDR2 sequences are SGHRS and YFSETQ. The CDR3 length is 13 residues. Deletions cut 5 bases from V and 4 bases from J, with 12 bases between. CDR3 amino acids: CASRLDSGYGYTF. CDR3 nucleotide sequence: TGCGCCAGCAGGTTAGACAGCGGCTATGGCTACACCTTC.

The chain uses TRBV28 and TRBJ2-5, with 15 positions matching TRBD2. Germline V gene lookup returns CDR1 MDHEN and CDR2 SYDVKM. V lost 4 bases and J lost 0; bases outside the gene matches: 6. The CDR3 is 18 residues long. CDR3: CASSSTGTSGRYQETQYF. For the CDR3, the DNA is TGTGCCAGCAGTTCTACCGGGACTAGCGGGAGGTACCAAGAGACCCAGTACTTC.